Below are 13 T cell receptor beta chains sequenced from a single sample in a study of blood T cell repertoires in COVID-19. The repertoire was sequenced with immunoSEQ multiplex PCR; TCRdb's copy has only in-frame clones and lacks some. Among 200,000 to 250,000 clones listed, approximately 86% were seen once. Sequencing was carried out using peripheral blood. The source is a woman under 40 who had recovered from COVID-19.

V gene TRBV2 combines with J gene TRBJ1-1, with 10 bases lining up with TRBD1. Unmatched junction bases numbered 10, after V lost 8 bases and J lost 10 bases. The CDR3 runs to 13 residues. Germline V gene lookup returns CDR1 SNHLY and CDR2 FYNNEI. CDR3 in DNA: TGTGCCAGCTCGCGGGGACAGGGGTTTGGAGCTTTCTTT. It translates to CASSRGQGFGAFF.

This chain uses TRBV5-1 with TRBJ2-1; D possibly corresponds to TRBD1 (7 bases). Trimming took off 3 bases at V and 5 bases at J, with 21 bases between the two ends. The germline gives CDR1 SGHRS, CDR2 YFSETQ. CDR3 size: 17 residues. The CDR3 here is CASSSRGGGRGDNEQFF. In DNA form, the CDR3 reads TGCGCCAGCAGCTCCCGAGGGGGCGGCAGGGGGGACAATGAGCAGTTCTTC.

The chain is built from TRBV19 and TRBJ2-1, with D perhaps TRBD2 (5 bases). The CDR3 is 13 residues long. Trimming left V 3 bases short and J 9 bases short, with 12 bases between. Germline assignment: CDR1 LNHDA and CDR2 SQIVND (reference sequence). The CDR3 DNA sequence: TGTGCCAGTAGTATGCTGAGCGGAGCTGAGCAGTTCTTC. This sequence encodes CASSMLSGAEQFF.

The rearrangement joins TRBV24-1 to TRBJ2-1, with 7 bases matching TRBD1. Germline CDR1 reads KGHDR; CDR2 reads SFDVKD. CDR3 length: 13 residues. Trimming took 5 bases from V and 6 from J; bases not matched to a gene: 3. CDR3 in amino acids: CATSVTGSNEQFF. The CDR3 bases are TGTGCCACCAGTGTGACAGGGTCCAATGAGCAGTTCTTC.

V usage is TRBV10-3 and J usage is TRBJ1-3; D is possibly TRBD1 (5 bases). This CDR3 contains 15 residues. Germline V gene sequence: CDR1 ENHRY, CDR2 SYGVKD. The ends were cut back, 8 bases at V and 7 bases at J, with 21 bases in the middle. The CDR3 loop reads CAISLRREGFNTIYF. The CDR3 coding sequence is TGTGCCATCTCCCTACGCAGGGAAGGCTTCAACACCATATATTTT.

The V gene is TRBV6-5, the J gene TRBJ1-2; possibly TRBD1 for D (6 bases). This CDR3 is built from 15 residues. The germline V and J ends were trimmed by 8 bases and 6 bases, with 22 bases remaining between them. Germline V gene lookup returns CDR1 MNHEY and CDR2 SVGAGI. DNA for the CDR3: TGTGCCAGCTGGGACCTTCCAACAGGGCGAAATGGCTACACCTTC. Protein sequence: CASWDLPTGRNGYTF.

The V gene is TRBV5-6, the J gene TRBJ1-1; 7 bases are a match to TRBD1. CDR1 is SGHDT and CDR2 is YYEEEE in the germline V gene. This CDR3 comprises 15 residues. V lost 1 base, J lost 5 bases, and 8 bases stayed unmatched. The CDR3 sequence: CASSLLGGAGTEAFF. The DNA of the CDR3 is TGTGCCAGCAGCTTGTTAGGGGGCGCTGGGACTGAAGCTTTCTTT.

The rearrangement links TRBV11-2 to TRBJ2-1, with TRBD2 matching over 12 bases. The germline V gene has CDR1 SGHAT and CDR2 FQNNGV. V shed 5 bases and J 7 bases; nucleotides not matched to a gene: 9. There are 16 residues in the CDR3. Written as DNA, the CDR3 is TGTGCCAGCAGCACCCTAGCGGGGGGGCCCGGGAATGAGCAGTTCTTC. Translating gives CASSTLAGGPGNEQFF.

A single count supports this clone. CDR3 protein: CASSPYSIPVGGSYEQYF. As DNA, the CDR3 is TGTGCCAGCAGTCCATATTCTATTCCTGTCGGCGGCTCCTACGAGCAGTACTTC. The V call is TRBV27, the J call TRBJ2-7; D not resolved. V was trimmed by 5 bases and J by 0 bases, leaving 23 bases between them. From germline, CDR1 is MNHEY and CDR2 SMNVEV (reference sequence). The CDR3 contains 18 residues.

Concerning this clone: The sample contains more than one DNA sequence encoding this CDR3. The CDR3 DNA reads TGTGCCAGCAGGCGGGGTAACACTGAAGCTTTCTTT. The encoded protein is CASRRGNTEAFF. V is TRBV6-5 and J is TRBJ1-1; D unclear. This CDR3 is 12 amino acids long. CDR1 MNHEY and CDR2 SVGAGI come from the germline V gene. V lost 6 bases, J lost 2 bases, and 7 bases lay in between.

V and J are TRBV5-1 and TRBJ1-2; 7 positions agree with TRBD1. The J segment lost 4 bases and the V segment lost 5 bases, leaving 11 bases of the junction unmatched. This CDR3 is built from 15 residues. Germline V lookup: CDR1 SGHRS, CDR2 YFSETQ. This CDR3 reads CASSYFDRVGYGYTF. In nucleotides, the CDR3 is TGCGCCAGCAGTTACTTTGACAGGGTGGGCTATGGCTACACCTTC.

V gene TRBV11-1 combines with J gene TRBJ2-2, with a possible D match to TRBD1 (6 bases). CDR3 length: 14 amino acids. Trimming left V 4 bases short and J 6 bases short, with 12 bases between. In germline, CDR1 is SGHAT, CDR2 FQDESV (reference sequence). The CDR3 DNA is TGTGCCAGCAGCTCCCAGACAGGACCCGGGGAGCTGTTTTTT. Translating gives CASSSQTGPGELFF. The complete variable domain, with remaining parts taken from reference TRBV11-1 and TRBJ2-2, reads EAEVAQSPRYKITEKSQAVAFWCDPISGHATLYWYRQILGQGPELLVQFQDESVVDDSQLPKDRFSAERLKGVDSTLKIQPAELGDSAMYLCASSSQTGPGELFFGEGSRLTVL.

The chain uses TRBV3-1 (or the pseudogene TRBV3-2) and TRBJ2-7; D possibly corresponds to TRBD2 (7 bases). The CDR3 length is 14 residues. V lost 4 bases and J lost 3, with 13 bases in between. CDR1 is LGHDT and CDR2 is YNNKEL in the germline V gene (reference sequence). For the CDR3, the DNA is TGTGCCAGCAGCCTGCGGGGGCAAAACTACGAGCAGTACTTC. Translation gives CASSLRGQNYEQYF.